The 22 T cell receptor beta chains presented below share a single source sample, sequenced in a study of blood T cell repertoires in COVID-19. Some clones are missing from TCRdb's copy, which holds only in-frame ones; the method was immunoSEQ multiplex PCR. The table shows more than 200,000 clones, with approximately 79% occurring only once. Sequencing used peripheral blood. The receptors stem from a woman between 40 and 55 years old with active or convalescent COVID-19.

This clone has a handful of counts. The gene calls are TRBV5-1 and TRBJ2-7; the D gene is possibly TRBD1 (5 bases). The V and J ends lost 0 bases and 5 bases respectively, with 6 bases between them. In germline, CDR1 is SGHRS, CDR2 YFSETQ. The CDR3 consists of 12 residues. In nucleotides, the CDR3 is TGCGCCAGCAGCTTGGTAGGGGACGAGCAGTACTTC. Protein: CASSLVGDEQYF. Together with reference TRBV5-1 and TRBJ2-7, the CDR3 gives the full variable domain: KAGVTQTPRYLIKTRGQQVTLSCSPISGHRSVSWYQQTPGQGLQFLFEYFSETQRNKGNFPGRFSGRQFSNSRSEMNVSTLELGDSALYLCASSLVGDEQYFGPGTRLTVT.

This clone was counted a single time. The chain has TRBV27 and TRBJ1-6; no clear D. Trimming shortened V by 0 bases and J by 6 bases, and 9 bases separated the two germline ends. The germline V gene encodes CDR1 MNHEY and CDR2 SMNVEV (reference sequence). The length of the CDR3 is 15 residues. The CDR3 coding sequence is TGTGCCAGCAGTTTATCGAGGCAGATTAATTCACCCCTCCACTTT. It yields the protein CASSLSRQINSPLHF.

CDR3 residues: CASSERGRPQHF. The CDR3 bases are TGTGCCAGCAGTGAAAGGGGGAGGCCCCAGCATTTT. The rearrangement uses TRBV2 and TRBJ1-5; D perhaps matches TRBD1 (6 bases). Trimming left V 2 bases short and J 9 bases short, with 8 bases between. Per the germline V gene, CDR1 is SNHLY and CDR2 is FYNNEI. This CDR3 is 12 amino acids long.

The rearrangement uses TRBV7-2 and TRBJ2-3; 10 bases align to TRBD1. V lost 5 bases and J lost 1; bases outside the gene matches: 6. Germline CDR1 reads SGHTA; CDR2 reads FQGNSA. The CDR3 contains 16 residues. The CDR3 protein is CASSLAGTGGTDTQYF. The CDR3 nucleotides read TGTGCCAGCAGCCTCGCCGGGACAGGGGGCACAGATACGCAGTATTTT.

The rearrangement uses TRBV21-1 and TRBJ1-1; TRBD1 is taken as the D call from the table, unchecked against the DNA. TRBV21-1 is assigned pseudogene status. This CDR3 has 17 amino acids. CDR3 residues: CASSKDRDFAMNTEAFF. CDR3 DNA: TGTGCCAGCAGCAAAGACAGGGATTTCGCCATGAACACTGAAGCTTTCTTT.

This chain links TRBV6-5 with TRBJ2-7; 7 bases line up with TRBD1. The ends lost 5 bases at V and 6 bases at J; junction bases unmatched: 4. CDR1 is MNHEY, CDR2 SVGAGI, per germline. The CDR3 contains 12 residues. The CDR3 sequence is CASSNDRAEQYF. As DNA, the CDR3 is TGTGCCAGCAGTAATGACAGGGCCGAGCAGTACTTC.

This chain connects TRBV15 to TRBJ1-2; D unresolved. The V and J ends lost 1 base and 5 bases respectively, with 14 bases between them. This CDR3 comprises 15 residues. CDR1 is LNHNV and CDR2 is YYDKDF in the germline V gene (reference sequence). In DNA, the CDR3 is TGTGCCACCAGCAGAGGCGGGGTCCCTACTTATGGCTACACCTTC. This encodes CATSRGGVPTYGYTF.

This chain joins TRBV3-1 (or the pseudogene TRBV3-2) and TRBJ2-7; no firm D call. The V gene lost 3 bases and the J gene lost 2 bases, with 8 bases spanning the gap. CDR1 is LGHDT and CDR2 is YNNKEL in the germline V gene (reference sequence). The CDR3 is 13 amino acids. As DNA, the CDR3 is TGTGCCAGCAGCCAGACACTGACCTACGAGCAGTACTTC. Amino acid sequence: CASSQTLTYEQYF.

This clone was detected once. The chain joins TRBV6-5 to TRBJ2-7; weak D call: TRBD1 (8 bases). CDR1 is MNHEY and CDR2 is SVGAGI in the germline V gene. The V gene lost 6 bases and the J gene lost 1 base, with 16 bases spanning the gap. The CDR3 covers 15 residues. Here the CDR3 reads CASRRGGQASYEQYF. The CDR3 nucleotides are TGTGCCAGCAGAAGGGGGGGACAGGCATCCTACGAGCAGTACTTC.

V and J are TRBV9 and TRBJ2-1, with 9 positions matching TRBD2. The V segment lost 4 bases and the J segment 5 bases; nucleotides outside the gene matches: 10. CDR1 is SGDLS, CDR2 YYNGEE, per germline. The CDR3 has 16 amino acids. The CDR3 bases are TGTGCCAGCAGCCCATATCGAGCGGGGGGTAACAATGAGCAGTTCTTC. Translating gives CASSPYRAGGNNEQFF. The whole variable domain, remainder taken from reference TRBV9 and TRBJ2-1, is DSGVTQTPKHLITATGQRVTLRCSPRSGDLSVYWYQQSLDQGLQFLIQYYNGEERAKGNILERFSAQQFPDLHSELNLSSLELGDSALYFCASSPYRAGGNNEQFFGPGTRLTVL.

The genes are TRBV6-5 and TRBJ1-2; tentatively, D is TRBD1 (6 bases). The ends were cut back, 6 bases at V and 9 bases at J, with 20 bases in the middle. The CDR3 is made up of 14 amino acids. CDR1 MNHEY and CDR2 SVGAGI come from the germline V gene. CDR3 sequence reads: CASSPTRQGLSYTF. The CDR3 coding sequence is TGTGCCAGCAGCCCCACCCGGCAGGGGTTGAGCTACACCTTC.

The J gene is TRBJ2-3, the V gene TRBV6-1; D might be TRBD1 (6 bases). The CDR3 contains 15 residues. V was shortened by 2 bases and J by 3 bases, with 12 bases between the two germline ends. From germline, CDR1 is MNHNS and CDR2 SASEGT. The CDR3 DNA reads TGTGCCAGCAGTGAAACCGCCGGACAGACAGATACGCAGTATTTT. This sequence encodes CASSETAGQTDTQYF.

The chain couples TRBV28 to TRBJ1-6, with D perhaps TRBD1 (6 bases). Germline V gives CDR1 MDHEN, CDR2 SYDVKM. Trimming removed 6 bases from V and 10 bases from J, with 13 bases in between. The length of the CDR3 is 13 residues. The CDR3 nucleotides are TGTGCCAGCAGAGAACAGGGTGAATCACCCCTCCACTTT. The encoded protein is CASREQGESPLHF.

This rearrangement joins TRBV28 to TRBJ1-4; 7 bases fit TRBD1. Germline assignment: CDR1 MDHEN and CDR2 SYDVKM. Trimming at V came to 4 bases and at J to 7 bases, leaving 6 bases not matched to a gene. There are 14 residues in the CDR3. The CDR3 sequence is CASSSTGVREKLFF. CDR3 sequence (DNA): TGTGCCAGCAGTTCCACAGGGGTTCGTGAAAAACTGTTTTTT.

This clone was found a few times. J is TRBJ1-2 and V is TRBV30; D gene unclear. Germline CDR1 is GTSNPN and CDR2 is SVGIG (reference sequence). V dropped 3 bases and J dropped 1 base, with 9 bases sitting between them. CDR3 size: 13 residues. CDR3 nucleotide sequence: TGTGCCTGGAGCGAGGGTTTTAACTATGGCTACACCTTC. This translates into CAWSEGFNYGYTF.

The chain uses TRBV29-1 and TRBJ2-4; TRBD2 is a possible D gene (6 bases). Germline-derived CDR1 and CDR2 are SQVTM and ANQGSEA. This CDR3 region has 11 residues. The germline V and J ends were trimmed by 6 bases and 9 bases, with 12 bases remaining between them. This CDR3 is CSVVAGGIQYF. The CDR3 DNA reads TGCAGCGTGGTGGCCGGGGGCATTCAGTACTTC.

The CDR3 DNA reads TGCAGCGCTGAGGTCCAGGGGAAACGCACAGATACGCAGTATTTT. As protein: CSAEVQGKRTDTQYF. V is TRBV29-1 and J is TRBJ2-3; D is possibly TRBD1 (6 bases). Trimming removed 7 bases from V and 1 base from J, with 18 bases in between. Germline values: CDR1 SQVTM, CDR2 ANQGSEA. The CDR3 sequence is 15 residues long.

The genes are TRBV7-9 and TRBJ2-1, with D perhaps TRBD2 (7 bases). Trimming left V 3 bases short and J 4 bases short, with 13 bases between. The CDR3 runs 15 residues. Germline assignment: CDR1 SEHNR and CDR2 FQNEAQ (reference sequence). The DNA of the CDR3 is TGTGCCAGCAGCTTCGGCGGGGGCTATTACAATGAGCAGTTCTTC. Amino acids: CASSFGGGYYNEQFF.

The chain carries TRBV18 and TRBJ2-7; 7 bases map to TRBD1. CDR1 KGHSH and CDR2 LQKENI come from the germline V gene. V trimming: 6 bases; J trimming: 3 bases; junction bases outside the gene matches: 8. The CDR3 spans 14 residues. The CDR3 bases are TGTGCCAGCTCCCCGAACTGGGACAGCTACGAGCAGTACTTC. Translation gives CASSPNWDSYEQYF.

J is TRBJ1-2 and V is TRBV12-5, with D hard to call. The germline V gene has CDR1 LGHNT and CDR2 FRNRAP. This CDR3 comprises 14 residues. V lost 7 bases and J 8 bases, leaving 20 bases between the germline ends. Here the CDR3 reads CASALATTPSGYTF. The CDR3 region has the DNA TGTGCTAGTGCTCTAGCCACTACACCGAGCGGCTACACCTTC.

The chain combines TRBV27 with TRBJ1-1; unclear D gene. V was clipped by 6 bases and J by 4 bases, with 21 bases between them. The CDR3 has 16 amino acids. Germline V gene lookup returns CDR1 MNHEY and CDR2 SMNVEV (reference sequence). In DNA, the CDR3 is TGTGCCAGCAGCCCCGCGGCCCTATTCTTTGCCACTGAAGCTTTCTTT. Protein product: CASSPAALFFATEAFF.

The rearrangement joins TRBV7-3 to TRBJ2-1; D is perhaps TRBD2 (6 bases). Trimming cost V 5 bases and J 5 bases, with 13 bases left between them. In germline, CDR1 is SGHTA, CDR2 FQGTGA. The CDR3 is 14 residues long. This chain's CDR3 is CASSAGSFNNEQFF. In nucleotides, the CDR3 is TGTGCCAGCAGCGCGGGATCGTTCAACAATGAGCAGTTCTTC.